This TCR beta chain stems from a study of radiotherapy plus CTLA-4 blockade in lung cancer. Study observations and caveats: In blood, after radiotherapy plus ipilimumab, tumor-derived TCR clones expanded.

Ipilimumab-mediated CTLA-4 blockade plus focal radiation was given to patients having chemo-refractory metastatic non-small-cell lung cancer. A note on this clone: Its antigen is currently unknown.

The method was immunoSEQ multiplex PCR; TCRdb's version includes in-frame clones alone and lacks a portion of them. The table records more than 60,000 clones, less than 85% of them present only once. Source: peripheral blood, taken from a patient treated with radiotherapy plus ipilimumab. This receptor was obtained from a human donor with non-small cell lung cancer who had a complete response to radiotherapy plus ipilimumab.

DNA of the CDR3: TGCAGCGCCCGGACAGGGGCCTACGAGCAGTACTTC. Translating it yields CSARTGAYEQYF. This chain connects TRBV29-1 to TRBJ2-7; 9 nucleotides agree with TRBD1. The germline gives CDR1 SQVTM, CDR2 ANQGSEA. CDR3 length equals 12 residues. V gave up 7 bases and J gave up 2 bases; unmatched junction bases: 3.